Listed below are T cell receptor beta chains from one sample, sequenced in a study of cytomegalovirus exposure and HLA in healthy donors. The protocol was immunoSEQ multiplex PCR, while the TCRdb copy is restricted to in-frame clones and leaves out a portion. Here the sample spans roughly 120,000 clones, 65% to 80% being singletons. Sequencing used PBMCs. These receptors were obtained from a woman between 40 and 55 years old in good health and CMV-seropositive. The CDR3 runs from the conserved cysteine through the conserved F or W. Fields, in order: V gene, clone size, D gene, J gene, CDR3 DNA, CDR3 protein. The D gene is left open where the match is weak. The size of a clone is reported for some rows only, either as once, few or many, or as a class for expanded clones.

>TRBV6-6|-|TRBD1|TRBJ1-1
TGTGCCAGCAGCCACAGGGGGACTGAAGCTTTCTTT
CASSHRGTEAFF
>TRBV11-3|few|TRBD2|TRBJ2-3
TGTGCCAGCAGCCCCGGGACTAGCGGGAGCACAGATACGCAGTATTTT
CASSPGTSGSTDTQYF
>TRBV19|-|-|TRBJ1-1
TGTGCCAGTAGTCCCCGGGAGGTTAGGACTGAAGCTTTCTTT
CASSPREVRTEAFF
>TRBV11-2|-|-|TRBJ1-5
TGTGCCAGCAGCTTCGGTTACAATCAGCCCCAGCATTTT
CASSFGYNQPQHF
>TRBV19|-|TRBD1|TRBJ1-5
TGTGCCAGTAGTGGTCGACAGGGAGATCAGCCCCAGCATTTT
CASSGRQGDQPQHF
>TRBV18|-|TRBD1|TRBJ2-5
TGTGCCAGCTCACTAGGGACAGGCCAAGAGACCCAGTACTTC
CASSLGTGQETQYF
>TRBV5-1|-|TRBD1|TRBJ2-7
TGCGCCAGCGCACCGGGACAGGGATTTGGAGAGCAGTACTTC
CASAPGQGFGEQYF
>TRBV7-9|once|-|TRBJ2-2
TGTGCCAGCAGCCCCCGATCCGGGACAACCGGATCCACCGGGGAGCTGTTTTTT
CASSPRSGTTGSTGELFF
>TRBV6-1|-|-|TRBJ2-1
TGTGCCAGCAGGAGTGGACTCGTCAATGAGCAGTTCTTC
CASRSGLVNEQFF
>TRBV29-1|-|-|TRBJ1-2
TGCAGCGTTGACATAGCAGACCCCTATGGCTACACCTTC
CSVDIADPYGYTF
>TRBV15|few|TRBD2|TRBJ2-1
TGTGCCACCAGCAGAGGGGGACTAGCGGTTTCCTACAATGAGCAGTTCTTC
CATSRGGLAVSYNEQFF
>TRBV2|-|-|TRBJ2-7
TGTGCCAGCAGCCTAGACAGGCGCTTTTACGAGCAGTACTTC
CASSLDRRFYEQYF
>TRBV6-1|-|TRBD1|TRBJ2-7
TGTGCCAGCGCAAAGGACAGGGCGGGAGAGCAGTACTTC
CASAKDRAGEQYF